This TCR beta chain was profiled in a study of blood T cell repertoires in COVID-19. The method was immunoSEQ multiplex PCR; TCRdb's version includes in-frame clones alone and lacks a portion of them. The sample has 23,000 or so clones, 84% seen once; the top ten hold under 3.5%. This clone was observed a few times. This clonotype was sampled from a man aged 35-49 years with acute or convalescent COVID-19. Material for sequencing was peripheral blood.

CDR3 sequence (DNA): TGCGCCAGCAGCCAGACCCGGGACAGTGTTGGCTACACCTTC. Its protein product is CASSQTRDSVGYTF. The chain has TRBV4-3 and TRBJ1-2; 7 bases are shared with TRBD1. V was pared by 3 bases and J by 7 bases, with 8 bases of the junction left unmatched. Germline loops: CDR1 LGHNA, CDR2 YSLEER. The CDR3 is made up of 14 amino acids.